The following is a T cell receptor beta chain sequence with its context. The data are from a study of T cells in Graves' hyperthyroidism and ophthalmopathy. V gave up 6 bases and J gave up 7 bases, with 15 bases separating them. The CDR3 length is 13 residues. The germline V gene has CDR1 MDHEN and CDR2 SYDVKM. The investigators amplified TCR beta CDR3 regions from RNA transcripts. The primer set for the first-round RT-PCR of the TCR CDR3 was HTBI. TCRdb reanalysed the multiplex PCR reads using MiXCR and keeps one entry per CDR3 protein. The data show 550,000 to 700,000 distinct CDR3 sequences, about 43% seen once.

The receptor was derived from an adult woman with Graves' disease, either hyperthyroidism or ophthalmopathy (not recorded which). Input material: peripheral blood or thyroid tissue (not recorded which). The V and J genes are TRBV28 and TRBJ1-2; unclear D gene. In nucleotides, the CDR3 is TGTGCCAGCAGCCGGACGGTGGATGGTGGCTACACCTTC. Translated, it gives CASSRTVDGGYTF.